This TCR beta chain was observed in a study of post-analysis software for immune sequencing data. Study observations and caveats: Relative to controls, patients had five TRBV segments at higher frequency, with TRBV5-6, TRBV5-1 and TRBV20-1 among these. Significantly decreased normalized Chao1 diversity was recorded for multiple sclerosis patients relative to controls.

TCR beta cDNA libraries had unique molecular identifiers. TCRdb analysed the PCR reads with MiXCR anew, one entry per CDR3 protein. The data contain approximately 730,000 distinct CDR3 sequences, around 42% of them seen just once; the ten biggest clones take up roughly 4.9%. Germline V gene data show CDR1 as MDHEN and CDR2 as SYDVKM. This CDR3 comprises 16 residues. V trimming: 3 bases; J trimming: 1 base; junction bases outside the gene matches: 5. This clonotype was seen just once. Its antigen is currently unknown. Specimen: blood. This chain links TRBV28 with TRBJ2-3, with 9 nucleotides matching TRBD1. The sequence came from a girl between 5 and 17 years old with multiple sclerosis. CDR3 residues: CASSFQTGGRTDTQYF. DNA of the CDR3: TGTGCCAGCAGTTTCCAGACAGGGGGTCGCACAGATACGCAGTATTTT.